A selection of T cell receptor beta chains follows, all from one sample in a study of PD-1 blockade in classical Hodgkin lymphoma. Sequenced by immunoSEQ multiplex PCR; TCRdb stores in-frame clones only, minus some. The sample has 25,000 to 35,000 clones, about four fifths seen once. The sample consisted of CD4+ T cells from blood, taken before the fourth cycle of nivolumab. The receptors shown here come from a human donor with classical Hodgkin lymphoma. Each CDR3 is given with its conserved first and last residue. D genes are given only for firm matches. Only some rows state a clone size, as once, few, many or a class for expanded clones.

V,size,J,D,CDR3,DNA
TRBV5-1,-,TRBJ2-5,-,CASSLARGGGETQYF,TGCGCCAGCAGCTTGGCCCGAGGTGGTGGAGAGACCCAGTACTTC
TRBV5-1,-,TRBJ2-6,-,CASSLGPGAVRTGANVLTF,TGCGCCAGCAGCTTGGGGCCGGGGGCAGTTCGGACTGGGGCCAACGTCCTGACTTTC
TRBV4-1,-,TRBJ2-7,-,CASSRASGYEEQYF,TGCGCCAGCAGCAGGGCCAGCGGCTACGAGGAGCAGTACTTC
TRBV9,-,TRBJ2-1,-,CASSVQGRSNEQFF,TGTGCCAGCAGCGTACAGGGTCGGAGCAATGAGCAGTTCTTC
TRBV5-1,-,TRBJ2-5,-,CASSPMAGGPETQYF,TGCGCCAGCAGCCCCATGGCCGGGGGGCCAGAGACCCAGTACTTC
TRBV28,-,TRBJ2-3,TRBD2,CASSLVLAGGLSTDTQYF,TGTGCCAGCAGTTTGGTCCTAGCGGGGGGGCTGAGCACAGATACGCAGTATTTT
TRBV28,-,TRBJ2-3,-,CASSFLELYSTDTQYF,TGTGCCAGCAGTTTTTTAGAACTATATAGCACAGATACGCAGTATTTT
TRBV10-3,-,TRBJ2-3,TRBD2,CAIRALAGDTDTQYF,TGTGCCATCAGAGCACTAGCGGGGGATACAGATACGCAGTATTTT
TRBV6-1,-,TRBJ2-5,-,CASTLWQETQYF,TGTGCCAGCACCCTGTGGCAAGAGACCCAGTACTTC
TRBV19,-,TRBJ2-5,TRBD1,CASSIVQGARETQYF,TGTGCCAGTAGTATAGTACAGGGGGCACGCGAGACCCAGTACTTC
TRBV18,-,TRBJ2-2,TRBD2,CASSPSGTSGALRTGELFF,TGTGCCAGCTCACCCTCCGGGACTAGCGGGGCCCTAAGGACCGGGGAGCTGTTTTTT
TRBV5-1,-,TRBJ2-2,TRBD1,CASSLGTGGLGELFF,TGCGCCAGCAGCCTCGGAACAGGGGGATTAGGGGAGCTGTTTTTT
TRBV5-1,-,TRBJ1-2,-,CASSAGAAIGYTF,TGCGCCAGCAGTGCGGGGGCAGCTATTGGCTACACCTTC
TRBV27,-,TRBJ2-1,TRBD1,CASSLGTAIINEQFF,TGTGCCAGCAGTTTAGGGACAGCCATCATCAATGAGCAGTTCTTC
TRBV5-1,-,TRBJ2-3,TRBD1,CASSFLGQEAQYF,TGCGCCAGCAGCTTCCTGGGACAGGAAGCGCAGTATTTT
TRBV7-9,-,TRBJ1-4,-,CASSLLTRVSTNEKLFF,TGTGCCAGCAGCTTATTGACGAGGGTCTCAACTAATGAAAAACTGTTTTTT
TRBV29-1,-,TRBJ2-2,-,CSVEEPSLNTGELFF,TGCAGCGTTGAAGAACCTTCCCTTAACACCGGGGAGCTGTTTTTT
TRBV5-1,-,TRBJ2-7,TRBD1,CASSLGPPGTGGSEQYF,TGCGCCAGCAGCTTGGGGCCCCCCGGGACAGGGGGCAGCGAGCAGTACTTC
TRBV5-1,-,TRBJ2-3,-,CASSLAGDPSTDTQYF,TGCGCCAGCAGCTTGGCGGGGGACCCTAGCACAGATACGCAGTATTTT
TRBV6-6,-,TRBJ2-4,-,CASNPLGAGWENIQYF,TGTGCCAGCAACCCTCTTGGGGCAGGGTGGGAAAACATTCAGTACTTC
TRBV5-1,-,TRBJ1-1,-,CASTISGFDTEAFF,TGCGCCAGCACCATAAGCGGGTTTGACACTGAAGCTTTCTTT
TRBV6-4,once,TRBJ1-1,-,CASSVSVGTEAFF,TGTGCCAGCAGTGTTTCGGTAGGGACTGAAGCTTTCTTT
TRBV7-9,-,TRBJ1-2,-,CASSTSGASTDYGYTF,TGTGCCAGCAGCACCTCAGGGGCCTCAACGGACTATGGCTACACCTTC
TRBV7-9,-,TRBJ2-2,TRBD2,CASSSLPRITSGPGELFF,TGTGCCAGCAGCTCCCTTCCCCGGATAACTAGCGGGCCCGGGGAGCTGTTTTTT
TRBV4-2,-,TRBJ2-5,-,CASSQEGITGGLGETQYF,TGTGCCAGCAGCCAAGAGGGGATAACGGGCGGGTTAGGAGAGACCCAGTACTTC
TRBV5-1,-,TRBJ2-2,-,CASSLQGFGELFF,TGCGCCAGCAGCTTGCAAGGGTTTGGGGAGCTGTTTTTT
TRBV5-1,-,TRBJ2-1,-,CASSTDRVGEQFF,TGCGCCAGCAGCACGGACCGGGTCGGTGAGCAGTTCTTC
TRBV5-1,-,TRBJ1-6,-,CASSLADLSPLHF,TGCGCCAGCAGCTTGGCCGATTTGTCACCCCTCCACTTT
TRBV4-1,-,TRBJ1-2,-,CASRPGITNYGYTF,TGCGCCAGCAGGCCAGGGATCACTAACTATGGCTACACCTTC
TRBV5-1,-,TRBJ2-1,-,CASRGWRTTNNEQFF,TGCGCCAGCAGGGGGTGGCGGACCACTAACAATGAGCAGTTCTTC
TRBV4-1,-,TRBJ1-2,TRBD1,CASSQGQGAGGYTF,TGCGCCAGCAGCCAAGGACAGGGGGCGGGTGGCTACACCTTC
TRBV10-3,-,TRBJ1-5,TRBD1,CAISEDRGISNQPQHF,TGTGCCATCAGTGAAGACAGGGGGATCAGCAATCAGCCCCAGCATTTT
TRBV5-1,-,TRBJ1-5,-,CASSRTPGLNQPQHF,TGCGCCAGCAGCCGAACACCGGGCCTCAATCAGCCCCAGCATTTT
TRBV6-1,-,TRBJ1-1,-,CASTAGTPNTEAFF,TGTGCCAGCACCGCCGGGACACCAAACACTGAAGCTTTCTTT
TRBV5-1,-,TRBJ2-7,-,CASSTLQGPEQYF,TGCGCCAGCAGCACACTCCAGGGACCCGAGCAGTACTTC
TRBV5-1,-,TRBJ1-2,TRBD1,CASSFTGGNYGYTF,TGCGCCAGCAGCTTCACAGGGGGGAACTATGGCTACACCTTC
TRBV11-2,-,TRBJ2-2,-,CASSFETGGLFF,TGTGCCAGCAGCTTCGAAACTGGGGGGCTGTTTTTT
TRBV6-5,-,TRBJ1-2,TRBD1,CASSYLGRDRNYGYTF,TGTGCCAGCAGTTACTTAGGCCGGGACAGGAACTATGGCTACACCTTC
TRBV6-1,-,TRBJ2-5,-,CASSLIFRQETQYF,TGTGCCAGCAGTCTTATATTTCGCCAAGAGACCCAGTACTTC
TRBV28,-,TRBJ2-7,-,CASRPGPEDEQYF,TGTGCCAGCAGGCCGGGCCCGGAGGACGAGCAGTACTTC
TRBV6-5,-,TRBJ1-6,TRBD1,CASSYAGQYNSPLHF,TGTGCCAGCAGTTACGCGGGACAGTATAATTCACCCCTCCACTTT
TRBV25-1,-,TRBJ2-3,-,CASCSGVTDTQYF,TGTGCCAGCTGCTCGGGGGTCACAGATACGCAGTATTTT
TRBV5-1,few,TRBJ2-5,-,CASSFGRGGQETQYF,TGCGCCAGCAGCTTTGGCAGGGGAGGGCAAGAGACCCAGTACTTC
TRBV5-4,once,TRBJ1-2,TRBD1,CASSDGGTDYGYTF,TGTGCCAGCAGCGACGGGGGGACAGATTATGGCTACACCTTC
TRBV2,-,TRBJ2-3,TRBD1,CASSIQGASTDTQYF,TGTGCCAGCAGTATACAGGGGGCTTCGACAGATACGCAGTATTTT
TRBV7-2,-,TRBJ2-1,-,CASSSGGTYNEQFF,TGTGCCAGCAGCTCCGGCGGGACGTACAATGAGCAGTTCTTC
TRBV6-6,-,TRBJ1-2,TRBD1,CASGTGGRGYTF,TGTGCCAGCGGAACAGGGGGGAGAGGCTACACCTTC
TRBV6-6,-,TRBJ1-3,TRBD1,CASRPGQGSYYTIYF,TGTGCCAGCAGACCGGGACAGGGAAGTTACTACACCATATATTTT
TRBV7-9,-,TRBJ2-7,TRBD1,CASSRWDRGHEQYF,TGTGCCAGCAGTCGCTGGGACAGGGGTCACGAGCAGTACTTC
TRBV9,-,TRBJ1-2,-,CASSSGYGYTF,TGTGCCAGCAGCTCAGGGTATGGCTACACCTTC
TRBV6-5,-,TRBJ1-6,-,CASSSYYNSPLHF,TGTGCCAGCTCCTCCTACTATAATTCACCCCTCCACTTT
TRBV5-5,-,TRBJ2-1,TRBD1,CASSWDSYNEQFF,TGTGCCAGCAGCTGGGACAGCTACAATGAGCAGTTCTTC
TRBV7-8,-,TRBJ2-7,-,CASSLAPSLDPTSPKTYEQYF,TGTGCCAGCAGCTTAGCGCCCAGTCTTGATCCTACTAGCCCCAAAACCTACGAGCAGTACTTC
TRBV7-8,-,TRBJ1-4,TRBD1,CASSLPSGGGEKLFF,TGTGCCAGCAGCCTCCCATCAGGGGGTGGTGAAAAACTGTTTTTT